This TCR beta chain comes out of a study of beta chain features in type 1 diabetes. Study overall: Sorted cells examined across all samples numbered 107,917,701. The study's findings and limits: Shortening of TCRB CDR3s, moderate but significant, appeared in all four CD4+ subsets of Type 1 diabetes patients.

Germline CDR1 is LNHDA and CDR2 is SQIVND (reference sequence). The V gene end was trimmed by 8 bases and the J gene end by 8 bases; junction bases not matched to a gene: 10. CDR3 size: 14 residues. The sequenced template was cDNA made from the entire isolated RNA. Measured with immunoSEQ multiplex PCR; TCRdb has only the in-frame clones, and not every one. The sample lists some 350,000 clones; 8.5% to 10% were seen once. This clone was picked up many times. Its target is unknown. The specimen was central memory CD4+ T cells from blood. The V gene is TRBV19, the J gene TRBJ2-1, with 9 bases matching TRBD2. This receptor was identified in a man aged 30 to 45 with type 1 diabetes. The CDR3 sequence is CASRGLAGMDEQFF. For the CDR3, the DNA is TGTGCCAGTCGGGGTCTAGCGGGAATGGATGAGCAGTTCTTC.